This TCR beta chain was documented in a study of identical twins. Study conclusions and caveats: Whereas memory repertoires showed no such difference, abundant cord blood beta clonotypes carried fewer insertions. Within beta out-of-frame sequences, the excess sharing observed between twins was weaker. Because invariant MAIT and iNKT cells could be present, zero-insertion analyses could be partly confounded.

This clonotype showed up many times. Its target is not known. MiXCR, applied by TCRdb to the 5' RACE reads, yields one record per CDR3 protein. This repertoire shows about 690,000 distinct CDR3 sequences, around 20% found once; its top ten account for 4% to 5.5%. CDR3 length: 11 amino acids. CDR1 is DFQATT and CDR2 is SNEGSKA in the germline V gene (reference sequence). V gave up 6 bases and J gave up 9 bases; unmatched junction bases: 3. These data were also reused for a study on T cells expressing NK-cell markers.

The rearrangement links TRBV20-1 to TRBJ1-1; 11 bases line up with TRBD1. The sequenced sample was PBMCs. The sequence derives from a woman between 18 and 29 years old in good health. Here the CDR3 reads CSARTGGKAFF. CDR3 nucleotide sequence: TGCAGTGCGAGGACAGGGGGCAAAGCTTTCTTT.